Each of the 15 T cell receptor beta chains below was sequenced from the same sample in a study of CD8+ T cells in alopecia areata. After isolation, RNA underwent reverse transcription to generate cDNA as the sequencing template. Here immunoSEQ multiplex PCR was the method, and the copy in TCRdb shows in-frame clones only, minus some. Found here are about 110,000 clones, about 60% of them singletons; the top ten hold 23%. Input material: NKG2D-low CD8+ T cells sorted from blood. Receptors originate from a human donor with alopecia areata.

The V call is TRBV29-1, the J call TRBJ2-5, with D perhaps TRBD2 (6 bases). The last part of the DNA fits TRBJ2-7 better; the J call may be wrong. Looked up from germline, CDR1 is SQVTM and CDR2 is ANQGSEA. The CDR3 spans 12 residues. The CDR3 DNA is TGCAGCGTTGACGGGGGCTCCTACGAGCAGTACTTC. Protein product: CSVDGGSYEQYF.

The rearrangement uses TRBV5-1 and TRBJ2-7; 8 bases agree with TRBD1. The ends lost 1 base at V and 4 bases at J; junction bases unmatched: 10. CDR1 and CDR2 (germline): SGHRS, YFSETQ. The CDR3 consists of 16 residues. CDR3 loop: CASSLYRDRLVYEQYF. CDR3 nucleotides: TGCGCCAGCAGCTTGTACCGGGACAGGTTAGTTTACGAGCAGTACTTC.

The rearrangement uses TRBV5-1 and TRBJ2-7; 7 bases agree with TRBD2. The CDR3 runs 13 residues. Germline V gene data show CDR1 as SGHRS and CDR2 as YFSETQ. The trim removed 5 bases at V and 3 bases at J, leaving 5 bases unmatched. In DNA, the CDR3 is TGCGCCAGCAGGGTAGCGGGCTTCTACGAGCAGTACTTC. Translating it yields CASRVAGFYEQYF.

The chain carries TRBV5-1 and TRBJ2-7; 7 positions match TRBD2. In germline, CDR1 is SGHRS, CDR2 YFSETQ. Trimming removed 1 base from V and 7 bases from J; junction bases left unmatched: 8. The CDR3 consists of 14 residues. CDR3 loop: CASSLYAGAEEQYF. The CDR3 nucleotides read TGCGCCAGCAGCTTGTATGCGGGAGCTGAAGAGCAGTACTTC.

The table lists this clone with a few counts. The chain is built from TRBV5-1 and TRBJ2-7, with 8 bases that match TRBD2. In germline, CDR1 is SGHRS, CDR2 YFSETQ. The CDR3 extends over 16 amino acids. Unmatched junction bases numbered 14, after V lost 2 bases and J lost 7 bases. CDR3 coding DNA: TGCGCCAGCAGCTTTGGGGTTAGCGGGATAACGGAAGAGCAGTACTTC. It yields the protein CASSFGVSGITEEQYF.

The chain joins TRBV29-1 to TRBJ2-1, with 9 nucleotides matching TRBD2. CDR1 SQVTM and CDR2 ANQGSEA come from the germline V gene. The J segment lost 9 bases and the V segment lost 4 bases, leaving 10 bases of the junction unmatched. The CDR3 covers 14 residues. The CDR3 DNA reads TGCAGCGTTGTGTGGGCTAGCGGGATGTTTGAGCAGTTCTTC. Amino acids: CSVVWASGMFEQFF.

The chain has TRBV7-9 and TRBJ2-1, with D perhaps TRBD1 (6 bases). V was pared by 6 bases and J by 2 bases, with 17 bases between. The V gene's germline CDR1 is SEHNR and CDR2 FQNEAQ (reference sequence). This CDR3 is 16 amino acids long. CDR3 residues: CASRTRGDNPYNEQFF. In DNA, the CDR3 is TGTGCCAGCAGAACTCGTGGGGACAATCCCTACAATGAGCAGTTCTTC.

This chain links TRBV28 with TRBJ2-7; D ambiguous. The CDR3 sequence is 11 residues long. The ends were cut back, 10 bases at V and 3 bases at J, with 10 bases in the middle. CDR1 and CDR2 from the germline V gene are MDHEN and SYDVKM. CDR3 DNA sequence: TGTGCCAAGACTGGGAACTACGAGCAGTACTTC. The encoded protein is CAKTGNYEQYF.

The chain joins TRBV29-1 to TRBJ2-7; D is perhaps TRBD2 (5 bases). Germline V gene lookup returns CDR1 SQVTM and CDR2 ANQGSEA. The CDR3 has 12 amino acids. The germline V and J ends were trimmed by 7 bases and 3 bases, with 13 bases remaining between them. In nucleotides, the CDR3 is TGCAGCGCGCAGACGAGCGGCTACGAGCAGTACTTC. Its translation is CSAQTSGYEQYF.

This chain joins TRBV5-6 and TRBJ2-7; TRBD1 agrees at 10 bases. The junction had 8 bases not matched to a gene; V was cut back by 2 bases and J by 0 bases. From germline, CDR1 is SGHDT and CDR2 YYEEEE. This CDR3 region has 17 residues. CDR3 in DNA: TGTGCCAGCAGCTTAAAAACGGACAGGGGGATCTCCTACGAGCAGTACTTC. This codes for CASSLKTDRGISYEQYF.

The CDR3 protein is CAISESWGTGANVLTF. The CDR3 DNA reads as TGTGCCATCAGTGAGTCATGGGGGACCGGGGCCAACGTCCTGACTTTC. The V gene is TRBV10-3, the J gene TRBJ2-6; D tentatively reads TRBD1 or TRBD2 (5 bases each). V was clipped by 0 bases and J by 4 bases, with 10 bases between them. This CDR3 has 16 amino acids. Germline CDR1 is ENHRY and CDR2 is SYGVKD.

In the case of this clone: One end of the junction is discordant with germline, which a read error may explain. The chain links TRBV7-7 to TRBJ2-5; maybe TRBD1 (6 bases). The CDR3 is 14 amino acids. CDR1 and CDR2 (germline): SSHAT, FNYEAQ (reference sequence). The CDR3 nucleotides read TGTGCTAGCAGCGTTACAGGGCTCCAAGAGACCCAGTACTTC. Translated: CASSVTGLQETQYF.

J is TRBJ2-7 and V is TRBV28; 11 positions match TRBD2. In germline, CDR1 is MDHEN, CDR2 SYDVKM. The CDR3 covers 14 residues. V gave up 8 bases and J gave up 4 bases; unmatched junction bases: 7. CDR3 bases: TGTGCCAGCCGAAGGGGACTAGCGGTATACGAGCAGTACTTC. It encodes CASRRGLAVYEQYF. Full variable domain (rest looked up from reference TRBV28 and TRBJ2-7): DVKVTQSSRYLVKRTGEKVFLECVQDMDHENMFWYRQDPGLGLRLIYFSYDVKMKEKGDIPEGYSVSREKKERFSLILESASTNQTSMYLCASRRGLAVYEQYFGPGTRLTVT.

The V gene is TRBV6-5, the J gene TRBJ2-7; D gene uncertain. This CDR3 region has 10 residues. V lost 7 bases and J lost 3, with 4 bases in between. From germline, CDR1 is MNHEY and CDR2 SVGAGI. This CDR3 is CASNLYEQYF. The CDR3 bases are TGTGCCAGCAATCTCTACGAGCAGTACTTC.

The J gene is TRBJ2-7, the V gene TRBV27; no reliable D call. V was trimmed by 0 bases and J by 1 base, leaving 7 bases between them. Germline lookup yields CDR1 MNHEY and CDR2 SMNVEV (reference sequence). This CDR3 region has 14 residues. The CDR3 DNA reads TGTGCCAGCAGTTTATCGGTGGGATCCTACGAGCAGTACTTC. As protein: CASSLSVGSYEQYF.